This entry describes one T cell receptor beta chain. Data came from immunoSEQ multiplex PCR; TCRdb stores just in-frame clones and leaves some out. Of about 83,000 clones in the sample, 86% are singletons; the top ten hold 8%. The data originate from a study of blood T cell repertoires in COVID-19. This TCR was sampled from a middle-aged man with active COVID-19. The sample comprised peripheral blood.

CDR3 in DNA: TGTGCCAGCAGTCTATACCGGGACAGAAGATCCTACGAGCAGTACTTC. Residues: CASSLYRDRRSYEQYF. This chain joins TRBV28 and TRBJ2-7; 7 nucleotides match TRBD1. Trimming cost V 5 bases and J 1 base; bases outside gene matches: 11. In germline, CDR1 is MDHEN, CDR2 SYDVKM. This CDR3 is 16 amino acids long.